These 6 T cell receptor beta chains were sequenced from one sample in a study of CD8+CD57+ T cells in acquired aplastic anemia. Genomic DNA, the template, was used for profiling of the TCR beta VDJ and CDR3. A single record per CDR3 protein comes from TCRdb applying MiXCR to the reads. The sample includes around 190,000 distinct CDR3 sequences, 54% of them seen just once. The specimen was sorted CD4+, CD8+, or CD8+CD57+ T cells (not recorded which) from PBMCs. These receptors came from a human donor in good health, serving as a control.

This clonotype was found once. J is TRBJ2-7 and V is TRBV9, with TRBD1 matching over 11 bases. The J segment lost 4 bases and the V segment lost 5 bases, leaving 11 bases of the junction unmatched. This CDR3 region has 16 residues. Germline V gene lookup returns CDR1 SGDLS and CDR2 YYNGEE. As DNA, the CDR3 is TGTGCCAGCAGTCATGGTGCCGGGACAGGGGGATACGAGCAGTACTTC. Protein product: CASSHGAGTGGYEQYF.

About this clonotype itself: Relative to the germline gene, one junction end is altered; a read error may explain this. The chain employs TRBV5-1 and TRBJ2-1; D perhaps matches TRBD2 (5 bases). The DNA matches TRBJ2-7 better at its end, which makes the J call doubtful. Germline V CDR1 and CDR2: SGHRS, YFSETQ. The CDR3 totals 17 residues. For the CDR3, the DNA is TGTGCCAGCAGCCAATTCGTATCGAGGGAAATAGGAAACGAGCAGTACTTC. Its protein product is CASSQFVSREIGNEQYF.

The chain couples TRBV7-4 to TRBJ2-7; the match to TRBD1 covers 9 bases. Germline V gene lookup returns CDR1 SGHVT and CDR2 SQSDAQ. The CDR3 has 13 amino acids. Trimming cost V 8 bases and J 5 bases; bases outside gene matches: 7. The chain's CDR3 is CASQGDRAHEQYF. The DNA of the CDR3 is TGTGCCAGCCAGGGGGACAGGGCCCACGAGCAGTACTTC.

This chain joins TRBV20-1 and TRBJ2-1, with D possibly TRBD1 on 5 matching bases. The CDR3 runs 15 residues. Germline V lookup: CDR1 DFQATT, CDR2 SNEGSKA (reference sequence). Trimming shortened V by 0 bases and J by 12 bases, and 21 bases separated the two germline ends. The CDR3 loop reads CSARDPQGRTDTQFF. The DNA for the CDR3 is TGCAGTGCTAGAGATCCCCAGGGTCGCACAGATACGCAGTTCTTC.

Comment on this clonotype: Relative to the germline gene, one junction end is altered; a read error may explain this. The rearrangement joins TRBV2 to TRBJ2-3; no firm D call. The CDR3 extends over 13 amino acids. CDR1 and CDR2 from the germline V gene are SNHLY and FYNNEI. DNA of the CDR3: TGTGCCAGCCGCCCAGGCGTAACAGATACGCGGTATTTT. It yields the protein CASRPGVTDTRYF.

The chain combines TRBV25-1 with TRBJ2-7, with 15 positions matching TRBD2. The CDR3 consists of 17 residues. The V gene's germline CDR1 is MGHDK and CDR2 SYGVNS. V lost 8 bases and J lost 1; bases outside the gene matches: 9. The CDR3 is CASGLAGGPDFSYEQYF. CDR3 bases: TGTGCCAGCGGACTAGCGGGGGGGCCCGATTTTTCCTACGAGCAGTACTTC.